A single T cell receptor beta chain is shown here with its context. Its antigen is still unknown. There are no base qualities to consult, and no much larger clone falls within one base. Other nucleotide sequences from this sample produce the same CDR3. These data come from a study of CD8+ T cells in alopecia areata (dated by TCRdb to between 2018 and 2020). Looking at the study overall: Treated patients were enrolled in an open-label pilot trial of oral tofacitinib at 5 to 10 mg twice daily for moderate-to-severe alopecia areata. In both human patients and the C3H/HeJ mouse model, the study applied high-throughput TCRbeta sequencing to look at T cell clonal expansion in alopecia areata. Amplification of TCRbeta CDR3 regions was done by immunoSEQ multiplex PCR using 35 Vbeta forward primers and 13 Jbeta reverse primers. Human TCRbeta sequencing covered scalp tissue and sorted CD4+ and CD8+ peripheral blood T cells from patchy and totalis/universalis alopecia areata patients and healthy controls. The SALT score, which quantifies the percentage of affected scalp surface area, was used to measure disease severity in treated patients. Scalp clonality was compared across normal scalp (n=4), patchy alopecia areata scalp (n=8), and alopecia totalis/universalis scalp (n=8). Biopsies were taken from tofacitinib-treated patients at baseline and at 4 and 24 weeks of treatment, and a later scalp biopsy was taken in several of the tofacitinib-treated patients. RNA was obtained with the PAXgene miRNA kit for fixed scalp, the miRNeasy kit for PBMCs, and the RNeasy kit for mouse skin. Patients stayed on tofacitinib for 6 to 18 months and then had 6 months of follow-up off drug so that delayed response and recurrence could be assessed. Points the paper makes about the study in general: Unlike mouse skin, which is dominated by gammadelta T cells, normal human skin has resident alphabeta T cells that are also sequenced, and this complicates analysis of the scalp TCR repertoire. Because the treated cohort was small and had just a single nonresponder, larger studies are needed to establish links between baseline CD8+ expansion and response. Shared TCR sequences between patients were less evident than in mice, which may be partly attributable to HLA diversity in the patient population. Scalp clonality and the number of expanded CD8+ clones among the top 100 scalp clones were significantly decreased by tofacitinib. Compared with normal scalp, lesional scalp, particularly in alopecia totalis/universalis, had higher clonality and more expanded CD8+ clones, which suggests antigenic drive. During tofacitinib treatment, many expanded lesional clones remained in scalp and blood, and this persistence may partly explain relapse after treatment is stopped.

Sample time point, as interpreted from the label and publication: 24 weeks on oral tofacitinib. The label giving this sample's treatment or condition can be read as: oral pan-JAK inhibitor, 5-10 mg twice daily. From alopecia areata patients, peripheral blood was collected along with lesional scalp punch biopsies. PBMCs were isolated by density centrifugation and stained for CD3, CD4 and CD8, and CD4+ and CD8+ T cells were sorted on a FACSAria. Per the germline V gene, SGHRS is the CDR1 and YFSETQ is the CDR2. Germline trimming amounts to 4 bases on V and 5 bases on J, with 2 as the count of junction bases outside the gene matches. CDR3 length: 12 amino acids, cysteine to phenylalanine. Just CDR3 DNA is preserved here, 36 bases in frame from base 1. The library was obtained by the immunoSEQ multiplex PCR assay. RNA was extracted from all samples and reverse transcribed into cDNA as template for TCR sequencing. First-strand cDNA was synthesized using SuperScript III with a 2:1 mix of oligo-dT and random hexamers. A synthetic immune receptor repertoire was used to assess amplification bias, and residual bias was removed computationally. The paper's processing steps were these. After raw reads were preprocessed to remove errors, the CDR3 was defined following IMGT conventions as running from the conserved cysteine to phenylalanine. Clonality was computed by normalizing Shannon entropy by log2 of the number of productive unique TCRs and subtracting the result from 1. Scalp TCRbeta sequences were cross-referenced with sorted blood CD4 and CD8 repertoires so that the CD4 or CD8 identity of scalp clones could be inferred. In TCRdb, the immuneACCESS table is reduced to in-frame sequences with V and J assigned. These tables do not hold every clone; where another copy was compared, an unresolved V gene accounts for under half, and the others remain unexplained. The DNA was the basis for D and trimming; V, J and clone size are from that table. This sample holds roughly 200,000 clones; about 55% were observed only once. The ten largest clones capture 10% to 11% of the sample.

Sample: CD8+ T cells sorted from blood, taken at week 24, from a patient treated with tofacitinib. The source of this sequence is a human donor with alopecia areata. The chain links TRBV5-1 with TRBJ1-1; 7 middle bases align to TRBD1. CDR3 loop: CASSPGGTEAFF. The sequenced DNA: TGCGCCAGCAGCCCAGGGGGGACTGAAGCTTTCTTT.